The present TCR beta chain was sequenced within a study of CD8 T cells in Susac syndrome. Study overall: Sequencing included Susac syndrome patients, roughly six of them with active disease and under 10 in remission. The Susac syndrome patients were therapy-naive, on corticosteroids, or on intravenous immunoglobulin alone at blood draw. Study-wide findings and caveats: The greatest CD8+ clonal expansion in Susac occurred in TEMRA cells and in active patients.

A note on this clonotype: Its specificity is unknown.

The authors reverse transcribed roughly 0.5 to 1 ug RNA with random hexamers. TCRdb called the immunoSEQ multiplex PCR reads again in MiXCR, with one record for every CDR3 protein. This sample has around 85,000 distinct CDR3 sequences, with 85% to 95% found just once. V gave up 5 bases and J gave up 5 bases, with 10 bases separating them. This CDR3 has 11 amino acids. The V gene's germline CDR1 is SQVTM and CDR2 ANQGSEA. FACS enriched CD8+ TEMRA cells, while bulk CD8+ and CD4+ were negatively isolated. The chain uses TRBV29-1 and TRBJ2-7, with a weak D call TRBD2 (5 bases). This receptor was identified in a human donor with Susac syndrome. Sequencing input: CD8+ T cells from PBMCs. The CDR3 coding sequence is TGCAGCGTTCCGTTAGCGAACGAGCAGTACTTC. Encoded protein: CSVPLANEQYF.